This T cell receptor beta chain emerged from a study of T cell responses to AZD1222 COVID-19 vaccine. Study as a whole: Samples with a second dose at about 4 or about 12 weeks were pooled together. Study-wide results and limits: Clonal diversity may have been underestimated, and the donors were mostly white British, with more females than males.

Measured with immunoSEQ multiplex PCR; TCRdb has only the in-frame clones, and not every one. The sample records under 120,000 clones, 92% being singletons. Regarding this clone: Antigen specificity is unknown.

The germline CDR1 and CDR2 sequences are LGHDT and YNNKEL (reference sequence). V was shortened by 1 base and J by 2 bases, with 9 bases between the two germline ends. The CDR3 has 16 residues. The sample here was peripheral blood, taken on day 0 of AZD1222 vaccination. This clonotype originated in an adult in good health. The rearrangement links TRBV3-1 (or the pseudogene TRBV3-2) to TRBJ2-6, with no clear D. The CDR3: CASSQVGPAGANVLTF. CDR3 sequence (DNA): TGTGCCAGCAGCCAAGTAGGTCCGGCTGGGGCCAACGTCCTGACTTTC.